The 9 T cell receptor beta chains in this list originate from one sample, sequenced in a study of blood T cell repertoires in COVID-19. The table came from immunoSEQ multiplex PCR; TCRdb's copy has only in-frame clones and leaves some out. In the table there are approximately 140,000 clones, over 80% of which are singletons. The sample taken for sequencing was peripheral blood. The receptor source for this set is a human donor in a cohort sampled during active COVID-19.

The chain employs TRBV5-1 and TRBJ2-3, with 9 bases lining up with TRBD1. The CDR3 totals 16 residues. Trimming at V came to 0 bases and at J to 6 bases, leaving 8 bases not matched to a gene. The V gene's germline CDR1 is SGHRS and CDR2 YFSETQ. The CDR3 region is CASSLVLQGAWDTQYF. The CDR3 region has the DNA TGCGCCAGCAGCTTGGTTTTACAGGGGGCGTGGGATACGCAGTATTTT.

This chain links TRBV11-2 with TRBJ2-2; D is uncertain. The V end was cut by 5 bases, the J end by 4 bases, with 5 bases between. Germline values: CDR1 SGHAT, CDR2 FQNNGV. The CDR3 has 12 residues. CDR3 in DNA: TGTGCCAGCAGCCTGAGCACCGGGGAGCTGTTTTTT. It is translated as CASSLSTGELFF.

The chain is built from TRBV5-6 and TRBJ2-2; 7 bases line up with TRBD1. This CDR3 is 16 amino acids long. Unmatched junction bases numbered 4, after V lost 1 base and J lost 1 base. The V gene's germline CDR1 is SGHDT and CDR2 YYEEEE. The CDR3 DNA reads TGTGCCAGCAGCTTGTATGGGACAGTGAACACCGGGGAGCTGTTTTTT. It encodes CASSLYGTVNTGELFF.

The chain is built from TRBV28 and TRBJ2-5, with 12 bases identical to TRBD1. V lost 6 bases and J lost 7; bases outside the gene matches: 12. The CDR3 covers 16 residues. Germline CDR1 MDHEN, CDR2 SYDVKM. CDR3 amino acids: CASRLAGTGGVGTQYF. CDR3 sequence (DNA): TGTGCCAGCAGGCTTGCCGGGACAGGGGGCGTTGGGACCCAGTACTTC.

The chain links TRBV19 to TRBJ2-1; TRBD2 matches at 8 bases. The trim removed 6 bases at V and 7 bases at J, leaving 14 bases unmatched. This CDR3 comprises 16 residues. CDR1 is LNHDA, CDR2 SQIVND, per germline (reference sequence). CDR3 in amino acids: CASSPFQAGVKNEQFF. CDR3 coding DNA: TGTGCCAGTAGCCCCTTCCAAGCGGGAGTAAAAAATGAGCAGTTCTTC.

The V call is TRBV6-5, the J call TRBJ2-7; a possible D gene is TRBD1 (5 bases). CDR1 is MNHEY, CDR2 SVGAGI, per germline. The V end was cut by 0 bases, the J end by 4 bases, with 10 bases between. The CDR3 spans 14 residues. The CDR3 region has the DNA TGTGCCAGCAGTTACTCGACAGTTCTTTACGAGCAGTACTTC. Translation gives CASSYSTVLYEQYF.

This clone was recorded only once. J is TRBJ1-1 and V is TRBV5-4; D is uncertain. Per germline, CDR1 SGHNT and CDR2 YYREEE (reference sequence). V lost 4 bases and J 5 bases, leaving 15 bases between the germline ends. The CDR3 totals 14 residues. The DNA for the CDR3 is TGTGCCAGCAGCATAGGCGGGGTTGGGACTGAAGCTTTCTTT. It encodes CASSIGGVGTEAFF.

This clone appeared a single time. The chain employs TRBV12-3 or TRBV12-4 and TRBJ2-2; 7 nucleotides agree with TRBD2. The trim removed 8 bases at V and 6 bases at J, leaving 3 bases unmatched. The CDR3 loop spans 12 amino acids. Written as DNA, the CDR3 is TGTGCCAGCGGGAGCGGGGCCGGGGAGCTGTTTTTT. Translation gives CASGSGAGELFF.

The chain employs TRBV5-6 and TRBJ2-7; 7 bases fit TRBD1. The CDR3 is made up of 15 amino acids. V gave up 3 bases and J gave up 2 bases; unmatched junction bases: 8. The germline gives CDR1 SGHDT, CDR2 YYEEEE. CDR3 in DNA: TGTGCCAGCAGCTGGGCAGGGGGTGGGCCCTACGAGCAGTACTTC. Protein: CASSWAGGGPYEQYF.